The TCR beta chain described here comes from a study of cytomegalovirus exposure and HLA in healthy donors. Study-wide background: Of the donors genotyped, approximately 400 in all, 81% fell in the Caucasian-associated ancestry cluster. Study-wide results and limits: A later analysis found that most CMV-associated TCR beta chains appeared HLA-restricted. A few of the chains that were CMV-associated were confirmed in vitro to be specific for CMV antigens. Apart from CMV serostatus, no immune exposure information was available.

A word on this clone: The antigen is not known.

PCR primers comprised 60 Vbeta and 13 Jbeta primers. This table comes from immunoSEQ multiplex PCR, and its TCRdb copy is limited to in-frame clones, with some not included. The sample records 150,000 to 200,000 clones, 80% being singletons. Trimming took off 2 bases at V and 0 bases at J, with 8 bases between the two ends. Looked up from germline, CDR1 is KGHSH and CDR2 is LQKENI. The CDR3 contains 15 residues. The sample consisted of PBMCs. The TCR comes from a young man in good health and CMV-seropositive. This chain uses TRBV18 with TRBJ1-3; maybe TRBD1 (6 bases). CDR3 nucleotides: TGTGCCAGCTCACCAGGGGGCGACTCTGGAAACACCATATATTTT. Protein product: CASSPGGDSGNTIYF.